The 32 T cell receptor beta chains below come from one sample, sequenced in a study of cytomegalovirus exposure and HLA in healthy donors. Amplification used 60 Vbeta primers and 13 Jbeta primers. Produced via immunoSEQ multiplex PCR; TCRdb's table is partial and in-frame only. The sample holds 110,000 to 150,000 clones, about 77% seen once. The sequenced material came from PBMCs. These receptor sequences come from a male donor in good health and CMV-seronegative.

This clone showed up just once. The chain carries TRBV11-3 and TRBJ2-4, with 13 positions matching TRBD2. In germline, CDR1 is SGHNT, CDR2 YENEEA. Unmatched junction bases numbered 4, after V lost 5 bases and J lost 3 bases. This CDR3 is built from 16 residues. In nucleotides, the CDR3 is TGTGCCAGCAGCGCCACTAGCGGGAGGGACAAAAACATTCAGTACTTC. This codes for CASSATSGRDKNIQYF.

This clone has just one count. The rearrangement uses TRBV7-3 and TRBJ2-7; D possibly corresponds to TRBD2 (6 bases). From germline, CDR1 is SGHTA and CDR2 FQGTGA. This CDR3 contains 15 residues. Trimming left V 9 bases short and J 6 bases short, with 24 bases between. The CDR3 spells CASSLFGGMGSEQYF. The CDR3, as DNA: TGTGCCAGTAGTCTATTTGGGGGGATGGGGAGCGAGCAGTACTTC.

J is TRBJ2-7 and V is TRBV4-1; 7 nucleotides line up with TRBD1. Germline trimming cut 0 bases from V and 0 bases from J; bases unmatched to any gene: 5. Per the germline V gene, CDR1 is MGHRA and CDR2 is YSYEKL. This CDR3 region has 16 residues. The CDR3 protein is CASSQEVTGASYEQYF. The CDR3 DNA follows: TGCGCCAGCAGCCAAGAGGTTACAGGGGCCTCCTACGAGCAGTACTTC.

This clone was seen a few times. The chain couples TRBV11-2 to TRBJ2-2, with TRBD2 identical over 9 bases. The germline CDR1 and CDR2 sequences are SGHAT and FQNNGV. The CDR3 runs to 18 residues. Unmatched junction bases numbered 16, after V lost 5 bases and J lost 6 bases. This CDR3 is CASSPRQKRGARPGELFF. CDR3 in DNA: TGTGCCAGCAGCCCCAGGCAGAAGCGGGGGGCCCGCCCCGGGGAGCTGTTTTTT.

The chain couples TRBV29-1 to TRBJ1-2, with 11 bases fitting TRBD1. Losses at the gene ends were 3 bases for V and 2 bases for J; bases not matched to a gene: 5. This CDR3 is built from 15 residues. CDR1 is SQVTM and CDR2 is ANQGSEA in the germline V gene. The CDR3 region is CSVDYRDRGNYGYTF. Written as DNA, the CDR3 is TGCAGCGTTGATTATCGGGACAGGGGGAACTATGGCTACACCTTC.

CDR3 DNA: TGTGCCAGCAGCTTACTCGAAGCCGGGACAGTTGTGTTCTTC. Protein: CASSLLEAGTVVFF. The chain is built from TRBV7-2 and TRBJ2-1; 7 nucleotides align to TRBD1. The CDR3 totals 14 residues. V was clipped by 2 bases and J by 15 bases; unmatched bases: 13. Germline V gene sequence: CDR1 SGHTA, CDR2 FQGNSA. The whole variable domain, remainder taken from reference TRBV7-2 and TRBJ2-1, is GAGVSQSPSNKVTEKGKDVELRCDPISGHTALYWYRQSLGQGLEFLIYFQGNSAPDKSGLPSDRFSAERTGGSVSTLTIQRTQQEDSAVYLCASSLLEAGTVVFFGPGTRLTVL.

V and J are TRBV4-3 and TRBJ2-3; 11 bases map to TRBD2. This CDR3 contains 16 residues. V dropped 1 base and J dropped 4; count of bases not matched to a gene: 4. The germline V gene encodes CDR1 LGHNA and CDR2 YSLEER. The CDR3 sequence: CASSQGPGLAADTQYF. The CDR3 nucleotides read TGCGCCAGCAGCCAAGGCCCGGGACTAGCGGCAGATACGCAGTATTTT.

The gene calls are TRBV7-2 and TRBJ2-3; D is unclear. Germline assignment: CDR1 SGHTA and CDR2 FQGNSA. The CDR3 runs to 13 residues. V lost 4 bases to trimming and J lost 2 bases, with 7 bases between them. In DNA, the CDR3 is TGTGCCAGCAGCTCCGACACCACAGATACGCAGTATTTT. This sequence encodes CASSSDTTDTQYF. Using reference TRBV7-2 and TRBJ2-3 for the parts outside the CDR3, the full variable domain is GAGVSQSPSNKVTEKGKDVELRCDPISGHTALYWYRQSLGQGLEFLIYFQGNSAPDKSGLPSDRFSAERTGGSVSTLTIQRTQQEDSAVYLCASSSDTTDTQYFGPGTRLTVL.

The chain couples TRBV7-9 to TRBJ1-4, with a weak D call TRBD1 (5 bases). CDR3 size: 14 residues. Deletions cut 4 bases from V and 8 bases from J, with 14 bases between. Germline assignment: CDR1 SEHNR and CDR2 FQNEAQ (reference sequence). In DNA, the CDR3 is TGTGCCAGCAGCTCTAGTGGGGGGACCGAAAAACTGTTTTTT. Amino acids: CASSSSGGTEKLFF.

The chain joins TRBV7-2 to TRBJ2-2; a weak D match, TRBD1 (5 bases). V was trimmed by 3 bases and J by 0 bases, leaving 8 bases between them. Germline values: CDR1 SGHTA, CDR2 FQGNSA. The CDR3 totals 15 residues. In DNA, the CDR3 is TGTGCCAGCAGCTTGACAGTAACGAACACCGGGGAGCTGTTTTTT. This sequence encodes CASSLTVTNTGELFF.

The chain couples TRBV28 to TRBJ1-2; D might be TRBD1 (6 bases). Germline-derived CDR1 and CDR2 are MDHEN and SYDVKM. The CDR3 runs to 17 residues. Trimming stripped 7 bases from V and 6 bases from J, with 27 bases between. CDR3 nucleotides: TGTGCCAGCACCTGGTGGGGGCGCAGAGGGGAAAGGGATGGCTACACCTTC. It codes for CASTWWGRRGERDGYTF.

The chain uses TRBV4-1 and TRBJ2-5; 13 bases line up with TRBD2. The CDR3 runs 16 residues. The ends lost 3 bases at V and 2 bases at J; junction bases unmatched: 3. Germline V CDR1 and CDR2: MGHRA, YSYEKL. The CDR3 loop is CASSQGLAGLQETQYF. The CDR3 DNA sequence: TGCGCCAGCAGCCAGGGACTAGCGGGGCTTCAAGAGACCCAGTACTTC.

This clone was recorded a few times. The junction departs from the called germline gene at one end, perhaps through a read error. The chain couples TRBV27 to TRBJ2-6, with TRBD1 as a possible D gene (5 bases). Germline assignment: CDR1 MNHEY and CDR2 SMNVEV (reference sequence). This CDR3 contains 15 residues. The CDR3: CASSLTVSGANGLTF. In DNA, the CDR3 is TGTGCCAGCAGCCTTACAGTCTCTGGGGCCAACGGCCTGACTTTC.

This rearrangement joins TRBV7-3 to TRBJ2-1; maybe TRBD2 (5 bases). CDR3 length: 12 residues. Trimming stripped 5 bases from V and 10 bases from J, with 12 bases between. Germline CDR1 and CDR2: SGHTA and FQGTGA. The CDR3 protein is CASSPWTGEQFF. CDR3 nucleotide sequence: TGTGCCAGCAGCCCTTGGACTGGAGAGCAGTTCTTC.

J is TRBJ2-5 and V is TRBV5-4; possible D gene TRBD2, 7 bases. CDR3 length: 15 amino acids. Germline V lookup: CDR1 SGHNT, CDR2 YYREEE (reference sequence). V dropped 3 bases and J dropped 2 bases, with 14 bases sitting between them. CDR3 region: CASSSSGGWQETQYF. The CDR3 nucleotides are TGTGCCAGCAGCTCCTCGGGGGGCTGGCAAGAGACCCAGTACTTC.

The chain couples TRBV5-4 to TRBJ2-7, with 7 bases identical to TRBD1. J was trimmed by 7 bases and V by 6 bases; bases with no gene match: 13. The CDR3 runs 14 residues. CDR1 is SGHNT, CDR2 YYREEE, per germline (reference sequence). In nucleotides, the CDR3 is TGTGCCAGCACCAAGGACAGGATGTCCAGGGAGCAGTACTTC. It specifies CASTKDRMSREQYF. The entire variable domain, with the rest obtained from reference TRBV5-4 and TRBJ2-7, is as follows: ETGVTQSPTHLIKTRGQQVTLRCSSQSGHNTVSWYQQALGQGPQFIFQYYREEENGRGNFPPRFSGLQFPNYSSELNVNALELDDSALYLCASTKDRMSREQYFGPGTRLTVT.

CDR3 sequence reads: CASRSSGGAGVEQFF. The CDR3, as DNA: TGTGCCAGCAGAAGTAGCGGGGGGGCTGGTGTTGAGCAGTTCTTC. V is TRBV7-9 and J is TRBJ2-1; 11 nucleotides match TRBD2. With 6 bases clipped from V and 9 bases from J, the junction kept 10 bases outside the gene matches. CDR1 and CDR2 from the germline V gene are SEHNR and FQNEAQ (reference sequence). The CDR3 totals 15 residues.

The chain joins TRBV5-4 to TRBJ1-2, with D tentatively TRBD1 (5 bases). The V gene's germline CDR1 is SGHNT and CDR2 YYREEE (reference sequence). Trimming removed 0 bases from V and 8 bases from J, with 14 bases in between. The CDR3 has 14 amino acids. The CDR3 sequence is CASSLDRNLNGYTF. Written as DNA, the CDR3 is TGTGCCAGCAGCTTGGACAGGAACTTGAACGGCTACACCTTC. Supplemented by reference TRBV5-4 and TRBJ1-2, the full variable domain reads ETGVTQSPTHLIKTRGQQVTLRCSSQSGHNTVSWYQQALGQGPQFIFQYYREEENGRGNFPPRFSGLQFPNYSSELNVNALELDDSALYLCASSLDRNLNGYTFGSGTRLTVV.

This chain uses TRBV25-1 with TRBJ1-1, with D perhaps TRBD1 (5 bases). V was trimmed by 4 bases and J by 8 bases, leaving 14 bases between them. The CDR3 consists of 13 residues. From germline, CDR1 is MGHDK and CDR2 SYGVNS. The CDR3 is CASSVPGLKEAFF. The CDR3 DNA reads TGTGCCAGCAGTGTTCCGGGACTAAAGGAAGCTTTCTTT.

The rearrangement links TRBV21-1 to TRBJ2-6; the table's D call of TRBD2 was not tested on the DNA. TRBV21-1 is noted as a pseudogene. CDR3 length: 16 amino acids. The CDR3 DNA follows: TGTGCCAGCAGGCCGGGAGGGTTCTCTGGGGCCAACGTCCTGACTTTC. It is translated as CASRPGGFSGANVLTF.

CDR3 nucleotides: TGTGCCAGCAGCCAATATCCTAGCGGGGAGGCTAGCAATGAGCAGTTCTTC. It is translated as CASSQYPSGEASNEQFF. The V and J genes are TRBV4-2 and TRBJ2-1; TRBD2 matches at 9 bases. Germline assignment: CDR1 LGHNA and CDR2 YNFKEQ. V shed 2 bases, J shed 6 bases, and the junction held 11 bases outside the gene matches. This CDR3 region has 17 residues.

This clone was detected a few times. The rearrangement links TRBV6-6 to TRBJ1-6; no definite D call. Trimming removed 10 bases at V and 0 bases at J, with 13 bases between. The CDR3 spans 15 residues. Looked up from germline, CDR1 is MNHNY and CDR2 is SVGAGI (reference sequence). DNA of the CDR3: TGTGCCACCCGGGTGGAGAGCTCCTATAATTCACCCCTCCACTTT. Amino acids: CATRVESSYNSPLHF.

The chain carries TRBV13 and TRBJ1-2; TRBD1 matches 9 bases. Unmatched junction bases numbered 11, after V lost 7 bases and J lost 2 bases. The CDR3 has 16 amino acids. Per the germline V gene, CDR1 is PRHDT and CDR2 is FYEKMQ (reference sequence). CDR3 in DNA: TGTGCCAGCACACCGGGACAGGGCAAATCGAACTATGGCTACACCTTC. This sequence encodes CASTPGQGKSNYGYTF.

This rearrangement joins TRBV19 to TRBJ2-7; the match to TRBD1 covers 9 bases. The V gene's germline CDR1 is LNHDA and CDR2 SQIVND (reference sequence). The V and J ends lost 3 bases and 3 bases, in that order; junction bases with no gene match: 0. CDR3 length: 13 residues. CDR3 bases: TGTGCCAGTAGTATGACAGGGGGCTACGAGCAGTACTTC. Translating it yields CASSMTGGYEQYF. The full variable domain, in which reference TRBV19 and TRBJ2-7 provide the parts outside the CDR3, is DGGITQSPKYLFRKEGQNVTLSCEQNLNHDAMYWYRQDPGQGLRLIYYSQIVNDFQKGDIAEGYSVSREKKESFPLTVTSAQKNPTAFYLCASSMTGGYEQYFGPGTRLTVT.

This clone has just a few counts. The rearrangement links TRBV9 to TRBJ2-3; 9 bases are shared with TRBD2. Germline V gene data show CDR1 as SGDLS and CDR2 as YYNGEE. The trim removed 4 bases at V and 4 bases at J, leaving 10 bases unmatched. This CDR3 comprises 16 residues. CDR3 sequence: CASSRPLAGVADTQYF. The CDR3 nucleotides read TGTGCCAGCAGCCGCCCCTTAGCGGGAGTGGCAGATACGCAGTATTTT.

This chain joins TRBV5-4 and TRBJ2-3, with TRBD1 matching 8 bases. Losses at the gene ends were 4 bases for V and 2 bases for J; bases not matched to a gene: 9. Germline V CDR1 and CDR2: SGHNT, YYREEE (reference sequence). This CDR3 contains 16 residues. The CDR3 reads CASSALSGQVTDTQYF. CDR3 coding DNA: TGTGCCAGCAGCGCTTTATCGGGACAGGTCACAGATACGCAGTATTTT.

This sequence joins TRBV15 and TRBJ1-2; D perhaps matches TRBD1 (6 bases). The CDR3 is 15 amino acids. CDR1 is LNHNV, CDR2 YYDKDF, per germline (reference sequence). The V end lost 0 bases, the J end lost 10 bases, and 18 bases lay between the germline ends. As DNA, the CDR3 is TGTGCCACCAGCAGAGATGTGGGGGCTTGGCTCGACTACACCTTC. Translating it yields CATSRDVGAWLDYTF.

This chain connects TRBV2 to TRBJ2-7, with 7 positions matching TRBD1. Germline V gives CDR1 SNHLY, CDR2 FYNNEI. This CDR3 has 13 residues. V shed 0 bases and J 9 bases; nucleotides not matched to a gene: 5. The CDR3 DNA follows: TGTGCCAGCAGTGAAGCGGCAGGGGGTATGCAGTACTTC. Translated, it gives CASSEAAGGMQYF. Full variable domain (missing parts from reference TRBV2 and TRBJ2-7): EPEVTQTPSHQVTQMGQEVILRCVPISNHLYFYWYRQILGQKVEFLVSFYNNEISEKSEIFDDQFSVERPDGSNFTLKIRSTKLEDSAMYFCASSEAAGGMQYFGPGTRLTVT.

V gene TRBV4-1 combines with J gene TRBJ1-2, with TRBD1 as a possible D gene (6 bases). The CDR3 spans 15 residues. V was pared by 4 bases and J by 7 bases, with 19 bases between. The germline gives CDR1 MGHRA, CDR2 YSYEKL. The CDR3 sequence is CASSLGGAGASGYTF. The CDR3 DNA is TGCGCCAGCAGCCTCGGGGGGGCGGGGGCCAGTGGCTACACCTTC.

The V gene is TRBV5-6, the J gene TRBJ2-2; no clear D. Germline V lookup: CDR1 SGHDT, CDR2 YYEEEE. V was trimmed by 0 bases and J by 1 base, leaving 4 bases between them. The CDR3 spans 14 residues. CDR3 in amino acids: CASSLGQNTGELFF. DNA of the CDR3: TGTGCCAGCAGCTTGGGACAGAACACCGGGGAGCTGTTTTTT. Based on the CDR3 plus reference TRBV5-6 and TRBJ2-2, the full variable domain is DAGVTQSPTHLIKTRGQQVTLRCSPKSGHDTVSWYQQALGQGPQFIFQYYEEEERQRGNFPDRFSGHQFPNYSSELNVNALLLGDSALYLCASSLGQNTGELFFGEGSRLTVL.

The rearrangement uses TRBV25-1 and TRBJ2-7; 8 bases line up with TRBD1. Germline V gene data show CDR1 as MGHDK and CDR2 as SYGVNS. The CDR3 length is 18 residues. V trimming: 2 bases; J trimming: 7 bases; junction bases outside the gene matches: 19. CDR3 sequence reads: CASSEGQGAHERPGEQYF. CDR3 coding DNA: TGTGCCAGCAGTGAAGGGCAGGGGGCGCATGAACGGCCGGGAGAGCAGTACTTC.

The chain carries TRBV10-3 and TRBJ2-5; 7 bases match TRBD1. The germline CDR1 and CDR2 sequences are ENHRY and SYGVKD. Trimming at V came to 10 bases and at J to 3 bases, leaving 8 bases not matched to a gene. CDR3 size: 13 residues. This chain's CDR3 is CATLTGKEETQYF. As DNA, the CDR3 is TGTGCCACCCTGACAGGGAAGGAAGAGACCCAGTACTTC.